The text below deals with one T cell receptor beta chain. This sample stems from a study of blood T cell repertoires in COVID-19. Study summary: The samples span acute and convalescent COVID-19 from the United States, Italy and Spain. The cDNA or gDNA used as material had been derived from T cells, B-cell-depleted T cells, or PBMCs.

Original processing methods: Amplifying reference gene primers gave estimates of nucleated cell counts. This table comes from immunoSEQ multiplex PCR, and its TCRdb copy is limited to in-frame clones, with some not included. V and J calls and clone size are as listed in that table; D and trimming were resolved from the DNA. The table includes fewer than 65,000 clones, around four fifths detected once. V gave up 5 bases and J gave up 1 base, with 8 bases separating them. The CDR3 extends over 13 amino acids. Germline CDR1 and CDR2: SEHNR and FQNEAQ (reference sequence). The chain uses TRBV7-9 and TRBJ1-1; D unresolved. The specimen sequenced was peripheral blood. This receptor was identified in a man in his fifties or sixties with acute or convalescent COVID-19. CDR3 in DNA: TGTGCCAGCAGCCCCCCCCGGAACACTGAAGCTTTCTTT. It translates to CASSPPRNTEAFF.